Listed below are T cell receptor beta chains from one sample, sequenced in a study of shared clonotypes between healthy human individuals. Produced via immunoSEQ multiplex PCR; TCRdb's table is partial and in-frame only. The sample lists some 490,000 clones, 70% to 80% seen once, with around 12% in the top ten. Specimen: PBMCs. Receptors originate from a woman between 40 and 55 years old in good health. Some clones in this sample may be carry-over from other donors' samples. CDR3s include the opening cysteine and the closing phenylalanine or tryptophan. A D gene is named only where the DNA matches it firmly. The size entry is marked missing in some rows and otherwise reads once, few, many or a size class.

DNA,CDR3,V,D,length,size,J
TGTGCCAGCAGCTTGGAACTAGCGGGTACCACAGATACGCAGTATTTT,CASSLELAGTTDTQYF,TRBV5-4,TRBD2,16,.,TRBJ2-3
TGTGCCAGTAGGGGACCGACAGGGGGCTCTGAAGCTTTCTTT,CASRGPTGGSEAFF,TRBV19,TRBD1,14,.,TRBJ1-1
TGTGCCAGCAGCAAAGATGGGCGGGAGCAAGATCACGAGCAGTACTTC,CASSKDGREQDHEQYF,TRBV21-1,.,16,once,TRBJ2-7
TGTGCCAGCAGCGAGACAGGCTATGGCTACACCTTC,CASSETGYGYTF,TRBV11-2,.,12,.,TRBJ1-2
TGTGCCAGCAGTTCGGACAGGGTGCGGGCTAACTATGGCTACACCTTC,CASSSDRVRANYGYTF,TRBV6-5,TRBD1,16,.,TRBJ1-2
TGCGCCAGCAGCCCGGGGAGACCCAACTATGGCTACACCTTC,CASSPGRPNYGYTF,TRBV5-1,.,14,.,TRBJ1-2
TGTGCCAGCAGCGGGACAGGGGCGTTTCTTTATGAAAAACTGTTTTTT,CASSGTGAFLYEKLFF,TRBV4-2,TRBD1,16,few,TRBJ1-4
TGCAGCGTCGCGGGGGGGTTTCAGGGGGCTCACGAGCAGTACTTC,CSVAGGFQGAHEQYF,TRBV29-1,.,15,.,TRBJ2-7
TGTGCCAGCAGCCAACACGTTGCTTATGGCTACACCTTC,CASSQHVAYGYTF,TRBV14,.,13,.,TRBJ1-2
TGTGCCAGCACCCCACAGGGAACTCTTGAAGCTTTCTTT,CASTPQGTLEAFF,TRBV2,.,13,.,TRBJ1-1
TGTGCCAGCAGCGTATTCGGCCTGGAGACCCAGTACTTC,CASSVFGLETQYF,TRBV7-2,.,13,.,TRBJ2-5
TGTGCCTGGAGTGCGGTGACTGCCGGTGGCTACACCTTC,CAWSAVTAGGYTF,TRBV30,.,13,.,TRBJ1-2
TGTGCCAGCAGCTCGAGTGGCAGGAGCGAAAACACCATATATTTT,CASSSSGRSENTIYF,TRBV11-2,.,15,.,TRBJ1-3
TGTGCCAGCAGTTTACTCGGGACTGAGGGATACGAGCAGTACTTC,CASSLLGTEGYEQYF,TRBV27,.,15,.,TRBJ2-7